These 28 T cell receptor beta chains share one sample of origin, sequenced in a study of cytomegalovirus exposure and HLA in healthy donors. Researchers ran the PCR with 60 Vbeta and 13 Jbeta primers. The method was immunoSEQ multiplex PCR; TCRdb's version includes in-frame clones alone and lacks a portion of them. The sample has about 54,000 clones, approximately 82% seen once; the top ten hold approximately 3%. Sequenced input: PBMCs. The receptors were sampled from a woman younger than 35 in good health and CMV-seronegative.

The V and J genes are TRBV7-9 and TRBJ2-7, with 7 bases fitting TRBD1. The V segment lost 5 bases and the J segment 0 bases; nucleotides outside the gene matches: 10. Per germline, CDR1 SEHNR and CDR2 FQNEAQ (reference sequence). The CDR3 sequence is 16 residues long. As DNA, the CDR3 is TGTGCCAGCAGCGTGTCCACCGGGACAGCCTCCTACGAGCAGTACTTC. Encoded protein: CASSVSTGTASYEQYF.

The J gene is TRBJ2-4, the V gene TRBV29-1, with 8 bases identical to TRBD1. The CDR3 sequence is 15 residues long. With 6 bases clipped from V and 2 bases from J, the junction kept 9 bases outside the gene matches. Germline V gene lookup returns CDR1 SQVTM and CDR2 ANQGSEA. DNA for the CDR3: TGCAGCGTCGCAGACAGGGGTTCTACCAAAAACATTCAGTACTTC. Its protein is CSVADRGSTKNIQYF.

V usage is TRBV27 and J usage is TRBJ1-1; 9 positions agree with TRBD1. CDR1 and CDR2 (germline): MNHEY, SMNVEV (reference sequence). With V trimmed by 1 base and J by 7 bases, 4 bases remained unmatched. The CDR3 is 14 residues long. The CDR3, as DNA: TGTGCCAGCAGTTTATTGGGACAGGGTGTTGAAGCTTTCTTT. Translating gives CASSLLGQGVEAFF.

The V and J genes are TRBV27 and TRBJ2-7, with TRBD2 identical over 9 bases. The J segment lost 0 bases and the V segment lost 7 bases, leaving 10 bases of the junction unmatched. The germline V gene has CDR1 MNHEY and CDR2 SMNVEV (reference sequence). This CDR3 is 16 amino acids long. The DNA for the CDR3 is TGTGCCAGCACTTCTTTCGCTAGCGGGACCTCCTACGAGCAGTACTTC. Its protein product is CASTSFASGTSYEQYF.

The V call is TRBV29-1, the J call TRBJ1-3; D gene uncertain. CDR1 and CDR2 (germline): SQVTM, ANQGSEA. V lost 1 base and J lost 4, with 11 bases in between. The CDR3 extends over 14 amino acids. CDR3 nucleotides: TGCAGCGTTGAAGGTCGGGATCCGGGAAACACCATATATTTT. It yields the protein CSVEGRDPGNTIYF.

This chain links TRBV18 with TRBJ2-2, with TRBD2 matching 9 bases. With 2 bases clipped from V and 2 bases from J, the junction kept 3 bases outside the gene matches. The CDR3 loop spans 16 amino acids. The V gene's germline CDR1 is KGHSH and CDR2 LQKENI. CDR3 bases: TGTGCCAGCTCACCAAGACTAGCGGTTAACACCGGGGAGCTGTTTTTT. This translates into CASSPRLAVNTGELFF.

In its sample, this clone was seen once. The CDR3 DNA sequence: TGTGCCAGTAGTATGACTGGTGACACTGAAGCTTTCTTT. Amino acids: CASSMTGDTEAFF. The rearrangement uses TRBV19 and TRBJ1-1; D remains unclear. This CDR3 comprises 13 residues. V was cut by 3 bases and J by 3 bases, with 8 bases left in between. Germline values: CDR1 LNHDA, CDR2 SQIVND (reference sequence).

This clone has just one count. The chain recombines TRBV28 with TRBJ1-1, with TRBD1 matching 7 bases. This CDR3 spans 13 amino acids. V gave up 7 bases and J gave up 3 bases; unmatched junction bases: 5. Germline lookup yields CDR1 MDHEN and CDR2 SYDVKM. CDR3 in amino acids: CASTQGVYTEAFF. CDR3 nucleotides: TGTGCCAGCACCCAGGGGGTATACACTGAAGCTTTCTTT.

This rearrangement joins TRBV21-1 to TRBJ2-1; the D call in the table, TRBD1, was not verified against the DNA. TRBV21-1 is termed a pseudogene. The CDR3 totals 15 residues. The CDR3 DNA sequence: TGTGCCAGCAGCAAAGAAAGGGCCAGGGACAATGAGCAGTTCTTC. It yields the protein CASSKERARDNEQFF.

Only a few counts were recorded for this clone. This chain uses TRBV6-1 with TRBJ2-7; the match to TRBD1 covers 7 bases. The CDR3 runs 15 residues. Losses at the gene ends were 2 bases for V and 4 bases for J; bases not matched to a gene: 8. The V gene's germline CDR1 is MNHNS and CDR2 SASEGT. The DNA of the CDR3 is TGTGCCAGCAGTGAACTCCAGGGGGTTCGGTACGAGCAGTACTTC. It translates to CASSELQGVRYEQYF.

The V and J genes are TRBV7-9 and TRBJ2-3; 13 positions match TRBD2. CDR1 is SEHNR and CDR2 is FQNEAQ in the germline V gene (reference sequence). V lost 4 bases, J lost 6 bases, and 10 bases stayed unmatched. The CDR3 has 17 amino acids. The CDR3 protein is CASSSFGLAGEVDTQYF. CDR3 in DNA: TGTGCCAGCAGCTCCTTCGGACTAGCGGGAGAGGTTGATACGCAGTATTTT.

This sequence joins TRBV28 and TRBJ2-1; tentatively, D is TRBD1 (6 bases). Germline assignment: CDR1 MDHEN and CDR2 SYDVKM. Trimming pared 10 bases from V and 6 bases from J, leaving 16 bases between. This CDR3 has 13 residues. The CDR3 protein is CATDRTSLNEQFF. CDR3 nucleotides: TGTGCCACAGACAGGACCTCTCTCAATGAGCAGTTCTTC.

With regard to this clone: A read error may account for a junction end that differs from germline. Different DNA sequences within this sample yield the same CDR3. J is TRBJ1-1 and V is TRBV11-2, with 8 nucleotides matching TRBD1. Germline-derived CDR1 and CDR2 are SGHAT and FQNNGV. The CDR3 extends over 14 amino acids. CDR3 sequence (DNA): TGTGCCAGCAGCCCAGGGGGCTCGAACACTGAAGCTTTCTTC. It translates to CASSPGGSNTEAFF.

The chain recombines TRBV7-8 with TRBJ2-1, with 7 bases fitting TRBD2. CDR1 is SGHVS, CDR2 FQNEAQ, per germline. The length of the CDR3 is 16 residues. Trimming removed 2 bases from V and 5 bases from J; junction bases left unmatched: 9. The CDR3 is CASSLLRGSTNNEQFF. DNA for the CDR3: TGTGCCAGCAGCTTATTACGCGGGAGCACTAACAATGAGCAGTTCTTC. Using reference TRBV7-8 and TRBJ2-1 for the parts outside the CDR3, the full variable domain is GAGVSQSPRYKVAKRGQDVALRCDPISGHVSLFWYQQALGQGPEFLTYFQNEAQLDKSGLPSDRFFAERPEGSVSTLKIQRTQQEDSAVYLCASSLLRGSTNNEQFFGPGTRLTVL.

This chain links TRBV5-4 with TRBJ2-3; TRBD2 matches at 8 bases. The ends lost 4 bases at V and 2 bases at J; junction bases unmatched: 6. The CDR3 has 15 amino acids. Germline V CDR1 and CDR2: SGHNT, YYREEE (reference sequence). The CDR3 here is CASSDSGAHTDTQYF. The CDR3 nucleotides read TGTGCCAGCAGCGATAGCGGGGCTCACACAGATACGCAGTATTTT. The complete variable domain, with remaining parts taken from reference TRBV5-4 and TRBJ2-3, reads ETGVTQSPTHLIKTRGQQVTLRCSSQSGHNTVSWYQQALGQGPQFIFQYYREEENGRGNFPPRFSGLQFPNYSSELNVNALELDDSALYLCASSDSGAHTDTQYFGPGTRLTVL.

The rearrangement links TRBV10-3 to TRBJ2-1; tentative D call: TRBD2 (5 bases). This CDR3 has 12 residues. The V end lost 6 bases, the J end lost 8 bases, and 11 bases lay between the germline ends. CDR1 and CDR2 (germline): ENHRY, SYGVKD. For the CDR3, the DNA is TGTGCCATCAGGCGTCAGGAGGATGAGCAGTTCTTC. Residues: CAIRRQEDEQFF.

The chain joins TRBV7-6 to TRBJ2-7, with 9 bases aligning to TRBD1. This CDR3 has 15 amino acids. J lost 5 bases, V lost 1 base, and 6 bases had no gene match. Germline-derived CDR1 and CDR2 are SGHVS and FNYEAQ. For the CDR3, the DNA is TGTGCCAGCAGCTTAGAGGCGGGACAGGGTAACGAGCAGTACTTC. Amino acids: CASSLEAGQGNEQYF.

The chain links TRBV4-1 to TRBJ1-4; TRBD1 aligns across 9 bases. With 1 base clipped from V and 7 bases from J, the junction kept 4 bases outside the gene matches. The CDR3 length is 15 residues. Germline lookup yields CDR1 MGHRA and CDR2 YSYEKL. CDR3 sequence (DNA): TGCGCCAGCAGCCAAGTCGGGACAGGGTTTGAAAAACTGTTTTTT. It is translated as CASSQVGTGFEKLFF.

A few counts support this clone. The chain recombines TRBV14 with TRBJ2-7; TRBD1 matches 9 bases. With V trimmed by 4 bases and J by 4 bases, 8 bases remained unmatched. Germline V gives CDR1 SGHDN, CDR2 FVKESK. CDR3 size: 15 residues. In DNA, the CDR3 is TGTGCCAGCAGCCGGAAGGGACAGGGCGGTTACGAGCAGTACTTC. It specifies CASSRKGQGGYEQYF.

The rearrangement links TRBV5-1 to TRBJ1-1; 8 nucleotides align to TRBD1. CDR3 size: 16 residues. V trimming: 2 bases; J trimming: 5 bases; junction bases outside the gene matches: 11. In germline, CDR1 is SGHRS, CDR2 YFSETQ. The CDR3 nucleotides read TGCGCCAGCAGCTTAACCTACACAGGGGGTCAAACTGAAGCTTTCTTT. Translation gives CASSLTYTGGQTEAFF.

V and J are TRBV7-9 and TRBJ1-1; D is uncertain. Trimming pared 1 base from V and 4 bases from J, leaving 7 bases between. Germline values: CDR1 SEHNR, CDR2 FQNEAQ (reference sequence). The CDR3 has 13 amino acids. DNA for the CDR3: TGTGCCAGCAGCTTAGGGACTAGCACTGAAGCTTTCTTT. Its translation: CASSLGTSTEAFF. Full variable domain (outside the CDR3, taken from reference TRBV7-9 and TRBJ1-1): DTGVSQNPRHKITKRGQNVTFRCDPISEHNRLYWYRQTLGQGPEFLTYFQNEAQLEKSRLLSDRFSAERPKGSFSTLEIQRTEQGDSAMYLCASSLGTSTEAFFGQGTRLTVV.

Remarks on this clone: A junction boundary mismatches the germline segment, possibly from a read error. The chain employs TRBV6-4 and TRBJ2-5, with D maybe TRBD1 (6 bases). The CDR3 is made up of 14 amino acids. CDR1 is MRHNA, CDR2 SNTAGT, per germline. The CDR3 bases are TGTGCCAGCAGTGCCGACTGGGGACAAGAGACTCAGTACTTC. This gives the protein CASSADWGQETQYF.

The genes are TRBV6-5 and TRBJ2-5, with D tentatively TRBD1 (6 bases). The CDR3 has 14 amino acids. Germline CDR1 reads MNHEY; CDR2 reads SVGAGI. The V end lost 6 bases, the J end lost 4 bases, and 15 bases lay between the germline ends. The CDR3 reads CASSLGQNLETQYF. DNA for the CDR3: TGTGCCAGCAGCCTCGGACAGAATTTAGAGACCCAGTACTTC.

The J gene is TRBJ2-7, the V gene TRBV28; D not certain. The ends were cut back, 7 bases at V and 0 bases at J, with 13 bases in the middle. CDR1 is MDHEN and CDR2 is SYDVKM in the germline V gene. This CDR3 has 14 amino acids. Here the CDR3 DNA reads TGTGCCAGCATAAAGCAGGTCAGCTCCTACGAGCAGTACTTC. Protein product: CASIKQVSSYEQYF.

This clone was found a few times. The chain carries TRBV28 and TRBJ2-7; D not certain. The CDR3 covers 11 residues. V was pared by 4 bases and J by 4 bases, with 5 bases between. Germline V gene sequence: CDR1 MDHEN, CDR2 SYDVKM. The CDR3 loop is CASSSRYEQYF. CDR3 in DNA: TGTGCCAGCAGTTCCAGGTACGAGCAGTACTTC.

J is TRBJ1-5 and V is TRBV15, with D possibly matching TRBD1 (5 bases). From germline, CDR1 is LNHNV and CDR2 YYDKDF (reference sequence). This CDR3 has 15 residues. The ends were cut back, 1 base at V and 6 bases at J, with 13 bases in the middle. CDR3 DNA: TGTGCCACCAGCAGAGCTCAGGGAGGTGGTCAGCCCCAGCATTTT. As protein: CATSRAQGGGQPQHF.

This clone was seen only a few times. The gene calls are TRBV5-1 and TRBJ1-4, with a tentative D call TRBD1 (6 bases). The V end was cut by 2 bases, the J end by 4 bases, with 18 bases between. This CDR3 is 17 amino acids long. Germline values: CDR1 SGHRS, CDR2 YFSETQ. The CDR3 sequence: CASSLQGGLPFNEKLFF. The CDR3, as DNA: TGCGCCAGCAGCTTACAGGGTGGACTTCCCTTTAATGAAAAACTGTTTTTT.

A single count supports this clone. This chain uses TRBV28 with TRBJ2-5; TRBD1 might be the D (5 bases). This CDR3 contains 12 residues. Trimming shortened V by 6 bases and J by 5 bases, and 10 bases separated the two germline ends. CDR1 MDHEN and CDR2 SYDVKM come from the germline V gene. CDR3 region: CASRQVDETQYF. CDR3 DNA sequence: TGTGCCAGCAGACAGGTCGATGAGACCCAGTACTTC.